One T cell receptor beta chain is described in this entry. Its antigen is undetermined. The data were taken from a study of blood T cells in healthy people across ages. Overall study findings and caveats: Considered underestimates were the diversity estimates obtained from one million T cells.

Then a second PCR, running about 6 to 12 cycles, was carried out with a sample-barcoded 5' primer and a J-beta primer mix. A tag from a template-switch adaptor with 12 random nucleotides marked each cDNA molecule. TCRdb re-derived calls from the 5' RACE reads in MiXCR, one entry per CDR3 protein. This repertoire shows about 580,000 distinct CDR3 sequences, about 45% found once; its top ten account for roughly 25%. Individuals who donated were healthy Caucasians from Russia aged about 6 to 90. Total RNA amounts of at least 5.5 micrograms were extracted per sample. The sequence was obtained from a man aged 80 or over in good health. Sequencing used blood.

The CDR3 DNA sequence: TGCAGTGCGTACAGGGTTTTTGGTACCTACAATGAGCAGTTCTTC. Protein product: CSAYRVFGTYNEQFF. The chain combines TRBV20-1 with TRBJ2-1; possibly TRBD1 for D (6 bases). Trimming shortened V by 6 bases and J by 2 bases, and 17 bases separated the two germline ends. This CDR3 is 15 amino acids long. Germline assignment: CDR1 DFQATT and CDR2 SNEGSKA (reference sequence).